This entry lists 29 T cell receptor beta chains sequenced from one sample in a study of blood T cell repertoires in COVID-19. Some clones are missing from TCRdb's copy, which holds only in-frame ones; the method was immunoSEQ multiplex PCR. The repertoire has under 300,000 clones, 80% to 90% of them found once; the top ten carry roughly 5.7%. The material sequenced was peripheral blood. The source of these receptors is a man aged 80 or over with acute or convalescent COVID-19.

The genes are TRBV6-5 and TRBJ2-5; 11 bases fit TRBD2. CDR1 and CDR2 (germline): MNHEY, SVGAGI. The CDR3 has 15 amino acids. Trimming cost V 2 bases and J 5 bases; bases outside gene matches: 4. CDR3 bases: TGTGCCAGCAGTTACACTAGCGGGGGTAGGGAGACCCAGTACTTC. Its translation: CASSYTSGGRETQYF.

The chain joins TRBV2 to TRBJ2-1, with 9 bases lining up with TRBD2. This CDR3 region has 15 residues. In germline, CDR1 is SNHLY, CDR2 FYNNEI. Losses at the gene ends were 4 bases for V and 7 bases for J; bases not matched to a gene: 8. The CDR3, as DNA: TGTGCCAGCAGTGTGCGGCTAGCGGGACGAAATGAGCAGTTCTTC. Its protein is CASSVRLAGRNEQFF.

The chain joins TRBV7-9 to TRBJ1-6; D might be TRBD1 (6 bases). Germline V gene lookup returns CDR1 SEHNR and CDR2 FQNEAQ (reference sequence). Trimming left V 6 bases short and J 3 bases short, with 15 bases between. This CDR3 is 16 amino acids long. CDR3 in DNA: TGTGCCAGCAGTTCCGGGACGGACAGCTATAATTCACCCCTCCACTTT. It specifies CASSSGTDSYNSPLHF. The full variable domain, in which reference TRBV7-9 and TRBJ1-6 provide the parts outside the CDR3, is DTGVSQNPRHKITKRGQNVTFRCDPISEHNRLYWYRQTLGQGPEFLTYFQNEAQLEKSRLLSDRFSAERPKGSFSTLEIQRTEQGDSAMYLCASSSGTDSYNSPLHFGNGTRLTVT.

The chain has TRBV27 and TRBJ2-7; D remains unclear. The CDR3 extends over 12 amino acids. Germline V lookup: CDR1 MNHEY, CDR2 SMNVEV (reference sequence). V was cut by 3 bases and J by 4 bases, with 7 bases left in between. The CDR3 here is CASSFRGYEQYF. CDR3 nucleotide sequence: TGTGCCAGCAGTTTTCGAGGTTACGAGCAGTACTTC.

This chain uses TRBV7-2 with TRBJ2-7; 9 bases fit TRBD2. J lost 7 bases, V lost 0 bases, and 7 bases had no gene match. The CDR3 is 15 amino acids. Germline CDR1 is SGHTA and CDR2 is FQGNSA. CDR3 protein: CASSLAMVAGDEQYF. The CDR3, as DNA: TGTGCCAGCAGCTTAGCGATGGTAGCGGGGGATGAGCAGTACTTC.

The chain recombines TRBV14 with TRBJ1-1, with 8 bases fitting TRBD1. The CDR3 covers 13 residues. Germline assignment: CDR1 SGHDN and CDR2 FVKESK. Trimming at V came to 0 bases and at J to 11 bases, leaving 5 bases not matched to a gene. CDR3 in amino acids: CASSQEVTGDAFF. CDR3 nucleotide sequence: TGTGCCAGCAGCCAAGAAGTGACAGGGGATGCTTTCTTT.

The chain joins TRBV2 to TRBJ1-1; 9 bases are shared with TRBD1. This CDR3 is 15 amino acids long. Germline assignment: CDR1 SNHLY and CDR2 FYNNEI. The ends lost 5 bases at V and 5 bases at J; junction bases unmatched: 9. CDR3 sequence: CASSRETQGATEAFF. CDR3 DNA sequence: TGTGCCAGCAGTCGTGAGACACAGGGGGCGACTGAAGCTTTCTTT.

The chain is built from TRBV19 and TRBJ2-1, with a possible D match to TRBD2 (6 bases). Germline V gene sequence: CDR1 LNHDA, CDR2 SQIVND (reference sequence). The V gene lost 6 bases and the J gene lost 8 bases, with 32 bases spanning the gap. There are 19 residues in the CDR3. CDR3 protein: CASRRGLGSGTPPFDEQFF. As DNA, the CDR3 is TGTGCCAGTAGGAGGGGTCTAGGATCCGGGACTCCTCCGTTCGATGAGCAGTTCTTC.

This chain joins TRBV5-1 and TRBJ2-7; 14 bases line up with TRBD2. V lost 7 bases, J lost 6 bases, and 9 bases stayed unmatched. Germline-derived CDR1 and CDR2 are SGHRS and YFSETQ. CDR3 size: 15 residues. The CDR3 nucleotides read TGCGCCAGCGGGACTAGCGGGAGCGGTCTTTTCGAGCAGTACTTC. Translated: CASGTSGSGLFEQYF.

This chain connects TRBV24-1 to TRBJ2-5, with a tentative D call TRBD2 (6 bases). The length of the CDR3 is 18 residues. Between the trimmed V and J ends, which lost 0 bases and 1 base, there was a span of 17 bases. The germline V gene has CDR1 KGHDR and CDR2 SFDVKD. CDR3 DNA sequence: TGTGCCACCAGTGATTTGACCACCGGGTTGGGGGGCCAAGAGACCCAGTACTTC. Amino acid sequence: CATSDLTTGLGGQETQYF.

For the CDR3, the DNA is TGTGCACCCCACCCCCCACAGGGGAAGACTTTCTTT. Residues: CAPHPPQGKTFF. The genes are TRBV24-1 and TRBJ1-1, with 7 positions matching TRBD1. The germline CDR1 and CDR2 sequences are KGHDR and SFDVKD. CDR3 size: 12 residues.

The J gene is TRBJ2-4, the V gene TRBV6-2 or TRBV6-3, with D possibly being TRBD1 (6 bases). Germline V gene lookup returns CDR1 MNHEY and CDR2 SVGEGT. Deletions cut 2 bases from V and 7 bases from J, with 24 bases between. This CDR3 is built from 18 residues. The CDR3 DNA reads TGTGCCAGCAGTTACGACCTCTCCAGGGGCTATTTCCCGAACATTCAGTACTTC. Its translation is CASSYDLSRGYFPNIQYF.

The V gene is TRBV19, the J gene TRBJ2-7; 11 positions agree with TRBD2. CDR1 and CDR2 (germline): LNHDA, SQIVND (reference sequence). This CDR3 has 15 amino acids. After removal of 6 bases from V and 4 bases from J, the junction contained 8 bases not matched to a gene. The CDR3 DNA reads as TGTGCCAGTAGCGGGCTAGCGGGAGGTCAATACGAGCAGTACTTC. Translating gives CASSGLAGGQYEQYF.

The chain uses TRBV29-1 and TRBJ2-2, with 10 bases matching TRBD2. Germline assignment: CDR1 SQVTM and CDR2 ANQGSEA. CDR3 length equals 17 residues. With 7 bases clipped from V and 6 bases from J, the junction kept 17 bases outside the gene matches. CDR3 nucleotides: TGCAGCGCCGAAGGGGGTCCCTTTAGCGGGAGGTCCGGGGAGCTGTTTTTT. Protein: CSAEGGPFSGRSGELFF.

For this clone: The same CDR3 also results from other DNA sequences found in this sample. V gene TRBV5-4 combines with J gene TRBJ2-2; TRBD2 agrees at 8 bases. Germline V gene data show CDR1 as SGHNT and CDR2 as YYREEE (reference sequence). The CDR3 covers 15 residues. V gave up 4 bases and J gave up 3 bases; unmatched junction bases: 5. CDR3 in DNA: TGTGCCAGCAGCCCCTCCGGGGGGGACACCGGGGAGCTGTTTTTT. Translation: CASSPSGGDTGELFF.

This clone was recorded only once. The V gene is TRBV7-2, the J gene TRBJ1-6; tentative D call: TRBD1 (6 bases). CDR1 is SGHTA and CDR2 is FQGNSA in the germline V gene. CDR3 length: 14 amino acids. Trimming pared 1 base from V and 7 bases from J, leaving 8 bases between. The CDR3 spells CASSLGTENSPLHF. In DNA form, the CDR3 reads TGTGCCAGCAGCTTAGGGACAGAGAATTCACCCCTCCACTTT.

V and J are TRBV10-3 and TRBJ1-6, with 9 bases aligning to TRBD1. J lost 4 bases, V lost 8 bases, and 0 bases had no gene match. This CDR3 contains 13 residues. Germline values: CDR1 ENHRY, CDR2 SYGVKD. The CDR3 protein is CAIGTGYNSPLHF. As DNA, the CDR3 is TGTGCCATCGGGACAGGGTATAATTCACCCCTCCACTTT.

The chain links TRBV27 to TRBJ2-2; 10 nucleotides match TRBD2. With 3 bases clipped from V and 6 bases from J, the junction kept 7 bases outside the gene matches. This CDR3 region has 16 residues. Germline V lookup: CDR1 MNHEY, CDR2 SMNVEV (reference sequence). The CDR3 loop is CASSFTSGRVAGELFF. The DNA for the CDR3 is TGTGCCAGCAGTTTTACGAGCGGGAGGGTTGCCGGGGAGCTGTTTTTT.

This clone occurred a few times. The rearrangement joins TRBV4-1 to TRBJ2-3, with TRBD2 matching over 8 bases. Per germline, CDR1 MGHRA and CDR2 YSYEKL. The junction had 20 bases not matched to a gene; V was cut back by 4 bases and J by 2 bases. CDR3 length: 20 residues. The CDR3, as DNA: TGCGCCAGCAGCCCCCGGGGGGGGCTAGCGGAGACCTACTCCACAGATACGCAGTATTTT. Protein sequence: CASSPRGGLAETYSTDTQYF.

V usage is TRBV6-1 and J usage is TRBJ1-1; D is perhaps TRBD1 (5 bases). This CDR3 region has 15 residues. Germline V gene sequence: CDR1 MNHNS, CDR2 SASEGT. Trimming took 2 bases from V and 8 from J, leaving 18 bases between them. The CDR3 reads CASSEPPAREGEAFF. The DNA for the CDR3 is TGTGCCAGCAGTGAACCCCCCGCGCGGGAGGGGGAAGCTTTCTTT.

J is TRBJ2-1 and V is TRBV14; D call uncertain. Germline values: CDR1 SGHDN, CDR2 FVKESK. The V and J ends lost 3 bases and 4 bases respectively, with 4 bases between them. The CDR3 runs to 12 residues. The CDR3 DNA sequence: TGTGCCAGCAGCCATCGGTACAATGAGCAGTTCTTC. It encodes CASSHRYNEQFF.

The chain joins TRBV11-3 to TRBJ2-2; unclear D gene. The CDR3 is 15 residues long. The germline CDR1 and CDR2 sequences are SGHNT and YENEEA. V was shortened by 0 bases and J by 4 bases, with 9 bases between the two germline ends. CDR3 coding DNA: TGTGCCAGCAGCTTAGATGGGCAGCTCACCGGGGAGCTGTTTTTT. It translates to CASSLDGQLTGELFF.

The CDR3 spells CASSHALEKETQYF. Written as DNA, the CDR3 is TGTGCCAGCAGCCACGCCCTAGAGAAAGAGACCCAGTACTTC. This chain links TRBV3-1 (or the pseudogene TRBV3-2) with TRBJ2-5; no definite D call. V lost 3 bases, J lost 3 bases, and 11 bases lay in between. Germline V gene sequence: CDR1 LGHDT, CDR2 YNNKEL (reference sequence). CDR3 length equals 14 residues.

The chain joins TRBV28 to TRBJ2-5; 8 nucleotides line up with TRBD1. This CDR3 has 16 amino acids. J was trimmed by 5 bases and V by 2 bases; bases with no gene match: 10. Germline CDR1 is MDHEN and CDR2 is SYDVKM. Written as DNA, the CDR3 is TGTGCCAGCAGTTTAGGGGGGAGCCACAGGGGGGAGACCCAGTACTTC. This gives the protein CASSLGGSHRGETQYF.

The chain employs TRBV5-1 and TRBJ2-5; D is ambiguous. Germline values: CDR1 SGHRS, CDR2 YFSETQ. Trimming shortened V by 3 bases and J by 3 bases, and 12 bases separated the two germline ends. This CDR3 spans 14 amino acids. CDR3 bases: TGCGCCAGCAGCTCAGCAGGTCCCGAAGAGACCCAGTACTTC. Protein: CASSSAGPEETQYF.

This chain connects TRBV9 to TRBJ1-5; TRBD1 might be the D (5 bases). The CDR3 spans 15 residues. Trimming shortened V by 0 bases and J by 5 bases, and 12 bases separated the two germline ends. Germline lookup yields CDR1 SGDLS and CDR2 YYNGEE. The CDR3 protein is CASSVGPGGYQPQHF. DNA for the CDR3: TGTGCCAGCAGCGTAGGGCCGGGGGGGTATCAGCCCCAGCATTTT.

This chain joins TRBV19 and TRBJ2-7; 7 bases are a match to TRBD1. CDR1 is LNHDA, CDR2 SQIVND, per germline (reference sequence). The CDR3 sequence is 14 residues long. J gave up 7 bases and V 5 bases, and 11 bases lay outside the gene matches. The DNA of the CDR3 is TGTGCCAGTAGTCTTGGGACAGCCCCTTTAGAGCAGTACTTC. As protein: CASSLGTAPLEQYF.

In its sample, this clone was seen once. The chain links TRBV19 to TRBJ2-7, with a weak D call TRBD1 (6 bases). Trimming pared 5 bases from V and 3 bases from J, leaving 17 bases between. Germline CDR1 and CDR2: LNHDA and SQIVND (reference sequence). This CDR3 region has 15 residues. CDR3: CASSARQVIGYEQYF. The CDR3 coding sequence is TGTGCCAGTAGTGCCAGACAGGTGATAGGCTACGAGCAGTACTTC.

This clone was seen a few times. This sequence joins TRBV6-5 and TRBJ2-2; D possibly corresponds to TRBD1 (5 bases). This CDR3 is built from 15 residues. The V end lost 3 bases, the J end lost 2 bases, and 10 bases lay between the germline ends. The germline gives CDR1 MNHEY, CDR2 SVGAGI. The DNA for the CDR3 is TGTGCCAGCAGTTATTTGGGGCCAAACACCGGGGAGCTGTTTTTT. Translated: CASSYLGPNTGELFF.